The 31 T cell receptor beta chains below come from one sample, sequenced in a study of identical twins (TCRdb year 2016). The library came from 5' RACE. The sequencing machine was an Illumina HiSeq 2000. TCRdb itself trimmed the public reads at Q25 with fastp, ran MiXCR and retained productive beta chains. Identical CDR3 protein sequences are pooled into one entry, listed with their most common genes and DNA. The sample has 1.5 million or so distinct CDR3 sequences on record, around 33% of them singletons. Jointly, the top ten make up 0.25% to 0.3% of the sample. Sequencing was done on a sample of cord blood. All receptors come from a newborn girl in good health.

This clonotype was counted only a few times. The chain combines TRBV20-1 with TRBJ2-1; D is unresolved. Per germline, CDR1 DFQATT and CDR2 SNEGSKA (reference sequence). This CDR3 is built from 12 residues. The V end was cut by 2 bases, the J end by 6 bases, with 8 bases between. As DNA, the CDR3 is TGCAGTGCTAGACTCTCTCCCAATGAGCAGTTCTTC. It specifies CSARLSPNEQFF.

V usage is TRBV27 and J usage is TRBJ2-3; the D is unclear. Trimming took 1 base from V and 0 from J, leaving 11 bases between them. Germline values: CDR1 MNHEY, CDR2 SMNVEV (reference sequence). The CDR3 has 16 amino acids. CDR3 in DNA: TGTGCCAGCAGTTTATGGGCAGGCGCTAGCACAGATACGCAGTATTTT. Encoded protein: CASSLWAGASTDTQYF.

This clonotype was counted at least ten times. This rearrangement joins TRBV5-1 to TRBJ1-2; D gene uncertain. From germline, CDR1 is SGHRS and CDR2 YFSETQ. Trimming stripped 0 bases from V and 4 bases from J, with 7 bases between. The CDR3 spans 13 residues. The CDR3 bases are TGCGCCAGCAGCTTGGAGCGGCTCTATGGCTACACCTTC. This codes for CASSLERLYGYTF.

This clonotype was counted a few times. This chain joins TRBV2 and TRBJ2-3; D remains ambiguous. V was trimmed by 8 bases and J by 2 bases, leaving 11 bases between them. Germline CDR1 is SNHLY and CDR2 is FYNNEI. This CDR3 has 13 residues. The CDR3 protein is CASGHPATDTQYF. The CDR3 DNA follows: TGTGCCAGCGGTCACCCAGCCACAGATACGCAGTATTTT.

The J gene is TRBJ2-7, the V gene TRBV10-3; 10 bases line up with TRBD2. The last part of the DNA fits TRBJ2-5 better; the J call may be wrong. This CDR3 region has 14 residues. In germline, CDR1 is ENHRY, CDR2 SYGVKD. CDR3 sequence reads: CAISGQTSGETQYF. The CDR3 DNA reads TGTGCCATCAGTGGCCAGACTAGCGGGGAGACCCAGTACTTC.

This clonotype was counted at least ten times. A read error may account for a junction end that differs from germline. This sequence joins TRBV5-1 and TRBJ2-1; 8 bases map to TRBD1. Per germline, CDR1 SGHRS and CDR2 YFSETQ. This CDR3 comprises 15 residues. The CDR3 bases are TGTGCCAGCAGCTTAGACAGGGGCCCATACAATGAGCAGTTCTTC. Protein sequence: CASSLDRGPYNEQFF.

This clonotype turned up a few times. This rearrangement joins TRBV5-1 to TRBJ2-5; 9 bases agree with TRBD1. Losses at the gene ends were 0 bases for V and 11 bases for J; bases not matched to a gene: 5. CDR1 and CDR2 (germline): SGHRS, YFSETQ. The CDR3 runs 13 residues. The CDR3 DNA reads TGCGCCAGCAGCTTGGACAGGGGGCAGGAGCAGTACTTC. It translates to CASSLDRGQEQYF.

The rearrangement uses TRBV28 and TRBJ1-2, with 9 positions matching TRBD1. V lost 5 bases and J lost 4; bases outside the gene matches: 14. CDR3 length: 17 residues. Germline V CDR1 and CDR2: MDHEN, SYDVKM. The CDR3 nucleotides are TGTGCCAGCAGTCAACCGGGACAGGGAGGGGGGATCTATGGCTACACCTTC. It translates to CASSQPGQGGGIYGYTF.

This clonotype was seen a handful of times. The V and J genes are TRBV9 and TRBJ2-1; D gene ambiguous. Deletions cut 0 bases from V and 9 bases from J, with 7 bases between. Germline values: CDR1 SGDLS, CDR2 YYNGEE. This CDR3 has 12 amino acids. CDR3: CASSVATVEQFF. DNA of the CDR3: TGTGCCAGCAGCGTAGCTACTGTTGAGCAGTTCTTC.

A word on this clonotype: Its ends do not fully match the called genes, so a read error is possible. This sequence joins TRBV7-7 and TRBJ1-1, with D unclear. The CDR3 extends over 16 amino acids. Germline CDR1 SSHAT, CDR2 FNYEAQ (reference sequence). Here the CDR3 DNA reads TGTGCTAGCAGCTCGCCGGACCGCACCGGGAACACTGAAGCTTTCTTT. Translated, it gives CASSSPDRTGNTEAFF.

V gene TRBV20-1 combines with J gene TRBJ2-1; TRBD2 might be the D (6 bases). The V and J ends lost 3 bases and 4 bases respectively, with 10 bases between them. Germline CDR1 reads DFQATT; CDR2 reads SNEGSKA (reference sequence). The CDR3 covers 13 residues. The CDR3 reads CSASGGMYNEQFF. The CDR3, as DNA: TGCAGTGCTAGCGGAGGGATGTACAATGAGCAGTTCTTC.

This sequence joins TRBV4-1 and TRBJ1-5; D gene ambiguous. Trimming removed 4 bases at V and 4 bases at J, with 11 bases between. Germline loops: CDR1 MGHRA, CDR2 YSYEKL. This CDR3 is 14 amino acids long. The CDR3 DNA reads TGCGCCAGCAGCCCCGGATCAAATAATCAGCCCCAGCATTTT. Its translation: CASSPGSNNQPQHF.

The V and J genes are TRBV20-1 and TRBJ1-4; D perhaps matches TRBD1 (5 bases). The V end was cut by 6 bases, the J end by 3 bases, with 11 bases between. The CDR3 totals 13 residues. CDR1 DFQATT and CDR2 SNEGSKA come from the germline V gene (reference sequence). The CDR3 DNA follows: TGCAGTGCGTACAGGTCTTCTAATGAAAAACTGTTTTTT. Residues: CSAYRSSNEKLFF.

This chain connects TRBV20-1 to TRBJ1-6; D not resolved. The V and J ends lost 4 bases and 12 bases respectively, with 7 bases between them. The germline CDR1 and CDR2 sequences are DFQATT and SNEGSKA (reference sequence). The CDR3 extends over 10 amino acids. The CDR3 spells CSATYGPLHF. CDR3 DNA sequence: TGCAGTGCTACCTACGGACCCCTCCACTTT.

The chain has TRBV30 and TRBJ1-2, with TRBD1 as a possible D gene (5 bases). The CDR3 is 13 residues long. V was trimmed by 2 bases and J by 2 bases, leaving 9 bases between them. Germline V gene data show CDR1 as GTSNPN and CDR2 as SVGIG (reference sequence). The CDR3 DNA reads TGTGCCTGGAGTTTCCGGGACAACTATGGCTACACCTTC. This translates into CAWSFRDNYGYTF.

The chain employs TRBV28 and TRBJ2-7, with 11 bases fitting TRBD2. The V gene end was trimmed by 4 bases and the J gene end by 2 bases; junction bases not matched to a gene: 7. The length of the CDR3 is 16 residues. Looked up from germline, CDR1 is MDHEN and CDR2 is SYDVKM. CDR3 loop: CASSSVTSGSTYEQYF. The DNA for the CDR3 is TGTGCCAGCAGTTCCGTCACTAGCGGGAGCACCTACGAGCAGTACTTC.

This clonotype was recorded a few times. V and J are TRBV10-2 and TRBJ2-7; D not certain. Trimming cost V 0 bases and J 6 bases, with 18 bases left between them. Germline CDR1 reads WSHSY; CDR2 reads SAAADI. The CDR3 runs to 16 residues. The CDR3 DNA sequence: TGCGCCAGCAGTGAGTCGATACAGAACCCCCGTCCCGAGCAGTACTTC. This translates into CASSESIQNPRPEQYF.

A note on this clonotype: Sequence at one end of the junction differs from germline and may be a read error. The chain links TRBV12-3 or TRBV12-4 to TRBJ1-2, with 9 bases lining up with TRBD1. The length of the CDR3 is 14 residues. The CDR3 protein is CASSPQGALNGHTF. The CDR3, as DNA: TGTGCCAGCAGTCCACAGGGGGCGCTCAATGGCCACACCTTC.

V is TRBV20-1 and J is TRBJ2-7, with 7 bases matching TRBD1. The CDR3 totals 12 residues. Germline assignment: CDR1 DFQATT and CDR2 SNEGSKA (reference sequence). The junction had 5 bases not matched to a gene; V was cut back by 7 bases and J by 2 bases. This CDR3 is CSGTGSTYEQYF. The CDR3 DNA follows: TGCAGTGGGACAGGATCCACCTACGAGCAGTACTTC.

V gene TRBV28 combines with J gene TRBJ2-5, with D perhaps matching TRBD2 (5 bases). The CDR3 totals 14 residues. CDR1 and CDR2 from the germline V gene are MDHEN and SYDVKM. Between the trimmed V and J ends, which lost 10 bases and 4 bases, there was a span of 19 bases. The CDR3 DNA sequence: TGTGCCACCAGAGGATGGTTCGGGGTAGAGACCCAGTACTTC. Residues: CATRGWFGVETQYF.

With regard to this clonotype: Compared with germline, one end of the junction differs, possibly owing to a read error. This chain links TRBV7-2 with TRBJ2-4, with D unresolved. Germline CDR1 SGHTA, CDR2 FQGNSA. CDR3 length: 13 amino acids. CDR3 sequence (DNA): TGCGCCAGCAGCTTGAGTTCTCAAGAGACCCATTACTTC. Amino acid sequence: CASSLSSQETHYF.

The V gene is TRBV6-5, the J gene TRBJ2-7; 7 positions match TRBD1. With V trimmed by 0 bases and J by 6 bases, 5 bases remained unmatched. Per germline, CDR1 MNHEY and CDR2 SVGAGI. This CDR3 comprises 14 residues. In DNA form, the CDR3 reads TGTGCCAGCAGTTACTCGACAGGGCCGGTCGAGCAGTACTTC. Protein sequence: CASSYSTGPVEQYF.

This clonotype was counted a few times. CDR3 sequence: CASSPTSGATDTQYF. The CDR3 DNA follows: TGTGCCAGCAGTCCAACTAGCGGGGCGACAGATACGCAGTATTTT. The chain uses TRBV4-2 and TRBJ2-3; 10 nucleotides agree with TRBD2. Germline loops: CDR1 LGHNA, CDR2 YNFKEQ. The CDR3 sequence is 15 residues long. V gave up 6 bases and J gave up 3 bases; unmatched junction bases: 6.

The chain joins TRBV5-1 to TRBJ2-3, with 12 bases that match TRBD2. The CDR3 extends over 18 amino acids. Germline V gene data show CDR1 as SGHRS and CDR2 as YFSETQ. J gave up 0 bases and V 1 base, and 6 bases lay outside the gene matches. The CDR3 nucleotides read TGCGCCAGCAGCTTGACTAGCGGGAGGCCCTCTAGCACAGATACGCAGTATTTT. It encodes CASSLTSGRPSSTDTQYF.

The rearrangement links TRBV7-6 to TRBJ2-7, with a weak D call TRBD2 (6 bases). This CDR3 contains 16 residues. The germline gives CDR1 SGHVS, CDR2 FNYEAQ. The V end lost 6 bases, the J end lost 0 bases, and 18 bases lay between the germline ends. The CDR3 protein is CASSFGPGLSSYEQYF. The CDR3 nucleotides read TGTGCCAGCAGTTTTGGACCGGGACTGAGCTCCTACGAGCAGTACTTC.

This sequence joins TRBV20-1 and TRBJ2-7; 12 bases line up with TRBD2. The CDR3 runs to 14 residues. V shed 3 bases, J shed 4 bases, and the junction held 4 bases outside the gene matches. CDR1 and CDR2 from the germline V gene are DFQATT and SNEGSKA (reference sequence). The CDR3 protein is CSASRTSGIYEQYF. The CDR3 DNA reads TGCAGTGCTAGCCGGACTAGCGGGATATACGAGCAGTACTTC.

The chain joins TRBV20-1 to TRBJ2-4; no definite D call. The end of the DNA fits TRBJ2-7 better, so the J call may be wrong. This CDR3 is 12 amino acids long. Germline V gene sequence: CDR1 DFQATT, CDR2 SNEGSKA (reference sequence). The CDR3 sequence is CSGVLNPYEQYF. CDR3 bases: TGCAGTGGCGTGTTAAATCCCTACGAGCAGTACTTC.

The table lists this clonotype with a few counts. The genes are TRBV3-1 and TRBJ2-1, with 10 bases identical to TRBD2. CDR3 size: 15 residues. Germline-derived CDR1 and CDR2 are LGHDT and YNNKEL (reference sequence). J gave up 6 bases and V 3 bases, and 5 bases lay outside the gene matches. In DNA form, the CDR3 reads TGTGCCAGCAGCCATCCCATAGCGGGGGGCAATGAGCAGTTCTTC. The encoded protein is CASSHPIAGGNEQFF.

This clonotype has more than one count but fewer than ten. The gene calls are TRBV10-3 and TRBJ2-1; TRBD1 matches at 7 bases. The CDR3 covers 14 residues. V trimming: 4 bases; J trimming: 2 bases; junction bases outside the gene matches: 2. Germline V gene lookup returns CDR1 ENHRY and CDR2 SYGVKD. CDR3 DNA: TGTGCCATCAGTGGAGGGGGCGCCTACAATGAGCAGTTCTTC. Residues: CAISGGGAYNEQFF.

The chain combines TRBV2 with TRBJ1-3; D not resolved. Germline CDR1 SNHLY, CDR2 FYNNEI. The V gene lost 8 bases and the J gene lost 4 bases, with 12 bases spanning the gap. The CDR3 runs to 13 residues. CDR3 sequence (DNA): TGTGCCAGCGACAACCGAGGAGGAAACACCATATATTTT. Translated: CASDNRGGNTIYF. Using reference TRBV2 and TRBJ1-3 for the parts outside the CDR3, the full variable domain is EPEVTQTPSHQVTQMGQEVILRCVPISNHLYFYWYRQILGQKVEFLVSFYNNEISEKSEIFDDQFSVERPDGSNFTLKIRSTKLEDSAMYFCASDNRGGNTIYFGEGSWLTVV.

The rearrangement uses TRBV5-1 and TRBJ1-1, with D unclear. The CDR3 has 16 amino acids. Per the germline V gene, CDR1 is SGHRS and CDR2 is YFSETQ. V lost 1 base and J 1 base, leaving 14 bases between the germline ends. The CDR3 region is CASSLNAGLGNTEAFF. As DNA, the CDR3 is TGCGCCAGCAGCTTGAATGCGGGGTTAGGGAACACTGAAGCTTTCTTT.